This T cell receptor (beta chain) stems from a study of monozygotic twins with inflammatory bowel disease. Of note for this clonotype: Its specificity is not known.

Germline CDR1 reads SQVTM; CDR2 reads ANQGSEA. This CDR3 comprises 13 residues. Per sample, reverse transcription was split into eight reactions. The template switching step added UMIs that contained a 6-nucleotide sample barcode. TCRdb reprocessed the 5' RACE reads, keeping one entry per CDR3 protein, no DNA. Found here are around 100,000 distinct CDR3 sequences; the top ten clones hold 1.5% to 2%. Study findings and constraints: Any single strong signal or clonotype tied to IBD lacked support.

This chain connects TRBV29-1 to TRBJ1-2. The sequenced sample was blood. This TCR was sampled from a human donor with ulcerative colitis or Crohn's disease, or a healthy co-twin of an affected twin (not recorded which). CDR3 residues: CSVPAEPSYGYTF.